A single sample gave rise to the 18 T cell receptor beta chains below, sequenced in a study of shared clonotypes between healthy human individuals. CD45RO negativity and positive selection for CCR7 defined naive CD8 cells, a population that excluded terminally differentiated effector memory CD45RA+ cells. Only in-frame clones appear in the TCRdb table, and some are missing; sequencing was by immunoSEQ multiplex PCR. The sample records around 1.9 million clones, more than 85% being singletons. The sample taken for sequencing was naive CD8+ T cells from PBMCs. The receptor set was obtained from a man aged 18 to 29 in good health. Some clones in this sample may be carry-over from other donors' samples.

The CDR3 spells CASSGVTGANVLTF. For the CDR3, the DNA is TGTGCCAGCAGCGGGGTTACTGGGGCCAACGTCCTGACTTTC. This chain connects TRBV9 to TRBJ2-6; D gene uncertain. The CDR3 extends over 14 amino acids. Trimming removed 3 bases at V and 2 bases at J, with 6 bases between. The germline V gene has CDR1 SGDLS and CDR2 YYNGEE.

The chain couples TRBV10-3 to TRBJ2-5, with 9 bases that match TRBD2. Germline assignment: CDR1 ENHRY and CDR2 SYGVKD. The V gene end was trimmed by 6 bases and the J gene end by 5 bases; junction bases not matched to a gene: 10. This CDR3 has 15 amino acids. DNA of the CDR3: TGTGCCATCAGCCCCGCGAGTAGCGGGAGTGAGACCCAGTACTTC. Translated, it gives CAISPASSGSETQYF.

This clone was counted once. The chain carries TRBV27 and TRBJ2-7; 7 nucleotides agree with TRBD1. V gave up 6 bases and J gave up 3 bases; unmatched junction bases: 11. The V gene's germline CDR1 is MNHEY and CDR2 SMNVEV (reference sequence). The CDR3 length is 15 residues. The CDR3 DNA reads as TGTGCCAGCAGCCAAAGACAGGGTTGGAGCTACGAGCAGTACTTC. Its protein product is CASSQRQGWSYEQYF.

The V call is TRBV10-3, the J call TRBJ1-3; D ambiguous. The V gene lost 9 bases and the J gene lost 9 bases, with 12 bases spanning the gap. Germline V gene data show CDR1 as ENHRY and CDR2 as SYGVKD. CDR3 length: 11 residues. CDR3 sequence reads: CAIFGETTIYF. The CDR3 region has the DNA TGTGCCATTTTTGGGGAGACCACCATATATTTT.

The rearrangement joins TRBV11-2 to TRBJ2-7; D may be TRBD2 (6 bases). Trimming removed 2 bases from V and 0 bases from J, with 17 bases in between. Germline V CDR1 and CDR2: SGHAT, FQNNGV. The CDR3 is made up of 17 amino acids. The CDR3 nucleotides are TGTGCCAGCAGCTTATCCCCAGCGGGTTCGATCTCCTACGAGCAGTACTTC. Protein product: CASSLSPAGSISYEQYF. Looking up the rest from reference TRBV11-2 and TRBJ2-7 gives the full variable domain: EAGVAQSPRYKIIEKRQSVAFWCNPISGHATLYWYQQILGQGPKLLIQFQNNGVVDDSQLPKDRFSAERLKGVDSTLKIQPAKLEDSAVYLCASSLSPAGSISYEQYFGPGTRLTVT.

The genes are TRBV28 and TRBJ1-5; weak D call: TRBD1 (6 bases). This CDR3 comprises 14 residues. V was shortened by 7 bases and J by 0 bases, with 10 bases between the two germline ends. Germline V gene lookup returns CDR1 MDHEN and CDR2 SYDVKM. For the CDR3, the DNA is TGTGCCAGCAAAGGGACATATAGCAATCAGCCCCAGCATTTT. Its translation is CASKGTYSNQPQHF. The whole variable domain, remainder taken from reference TRBV28 and TRBJ1-5, is DVKVTQSSRYLVKRTGEKVFLECVQDMDHENMFWYRQDPGLGLRLIYFSYDVKMKEKGDIPEGYSVSREKKERFSLILESASTNQTSMYLCASKGTYSNQPQHFGDGTRLSIL.

The gene calls are TRBV11-2 and TRBJ2-7; 7 bases fit TRBD1. Germline lookup yields CDR1 SGHAT and CDR2 FQNNGV. V dropped 4 bases and J dropped 3; count of bases not matched to a gene: 6. The CDR3 spans 14 residues. The CDR3 region is CASSYSTGNYEQYF. DNA of the CDR3: TGTGCCAGCAGCTACTCGACAGGGAACTACGAGCAGTACTTC.

The genes are TRBV13 and TRBJ2-7, with 7 bases fitting TRBD1. The CDR3 loop spans 14 amino acids. Per germline, CDR1 PRHDT and CDR2 FYEKMQ (reference sequence). The trim removed 4 bases at V and 5 bases at J, leaving 8 bases unmatched. The CDR3 DNA sequence: TGTGCCAGCAGCTCCTACAGGGGCGTCCACGAGCAGTACTTC. As protein: CASSSYRGVHEQYF.

CDR3 region: CASSQERRQGAYNEQFF. The CDR3 bases are TGCGCCAGCAGCCAAGAGAGAAGGCAGGGCGCCTACAATGAGCAGTTCTTC. The V and J genes are TRBV4-3 and TRBJ2-1; TRBD1 might be the D (5 bases). Trimming left V 0 bases short and J 2 bases short, with 14 bases between. The CDR3 runs to 17 residues. From germline, CDR1 is LGHNA and CDR2 YSLEER.

This clone was detected only once. In nucleotides, the CDR3 is TGTGCCAGCAGTTTATTTGCGTTAGCGGGAGTTGCAGATACGCAGTATTTT. Amino acid sequence: CASSLFALAGVADTQYF. V gene TRBV28 combines with J gene TRBJ2-3; 9 positions agree with TRBD2. Germline V CDR1 and CDR2: MDHEN, SYDVKM. CDR3 length equals 17 residues. V lost 1 base and J lost 4; bases outside the gene matches: 9.

The chain is built from TRBV7-9 and TRBJ2-1; 9 nucleotides agree with TRBD1. CDR3 size: 14 residues. Losses at the gene ends were 5 bases for V and 8 bases for J; bases not matched to a gene: 7. Germline V gene sequence: CDR1 SEHNR, CDR2 FQNEAQ (reference sequence). In DNA, the CDR3 is TGTGCCAGCAGCCCTGAGGACAGGGGATATGAGCAGTTCTTC. Protein: CASSPEDRGYEQFF.

The genes are TRBV4-2 and TRBJ1-5; 10 bases match TRBD1. The V gene's germline CDR1 is LGHNA and CDR2 YNFKEQ. This CDR3 is 17 amino acids long. V shed 0 bases and J 5 bases; nucleotides not matched to a gene: 7. The CDR3 spells CASSQEGTGAYDQPQHF. The CDR3 bases are TGTGCCAGCAGCCAAGAGGGGACAGGGGCTTACGATCAGCCCCAGCATTTT.

This clone has only one observation. Here the CDR3 DNA reads TGTGCCAGCAGTTGGGAAATAAGGGACAGGGGCTACGAGCAGTACTTC. Its translation is CASSWEIRDRGYEQYF. The chain uses TRBV28 and TRBJ2-7; 10 bases agree with TRBD1. Germline CDR1 is MDHEN and CDR2 is SYDVKM. This CDR3 comprises 16 residues. V trimming: 4 bases; J trimming: 3 bases; junction bases outside the gene matches: 9.

On this clone: Additional DNA sequences in this sample encode the identical CDR3. The chain combines TRBV10-3 with TRBJ1-1; D unclear. The CDR3 has 12 amino acids. CDR1 and CDR2 (germline): ENHRY, SYGVKD. V lost 4 bases and J lost 4, with 7 bases in between. In DNA, the CDR3 is TGTGCCATCAGTGGGGGAGGCACTGAAGCTTTCTTT. Protein: CAISGGGTEAFF.

The chain is built from TRBV29-1 and TRBJ1-2; 7 bases are a match to TRBD1. The CDR3 runs to 11 residues. Unmatched junction bases numbered 2, after V lost 5 bases and J lost 5 bases. Per germline, CDR1 SQVTM and CDR2 ANQGSEA. CDR3 sequence: CSVKGQYGYTF. The CDR3 DNA follows: TGCAGCGTTAAGGGACAGTATGGCTACACCTTC.

The chain joins TRBV28 to TRBJ2-7; no clear D. Looked up from germline, CDR1 is MDHEN and CDR2 is SYDVKM. The length of the CDR3 is 15 residues. The V end lost 2 bases, the J end lost 2 bases, and 13 bases lay between the germline ends. The CDR3 here is CASSLTAGPPYEQYF. CDR3 nucleotide sequence: TGTGCCAGCAGTTTAACGGCAGGTCCCCCCTACGAGCAGTACTTC.

J is TRBJ2-1 and V is TRBV7-8, with a weak D call TRBD2 (6 bases). The V end lost 4 bases, the J end lost 8 bases, and 15 bases lay between the germline ends. This CDR3 contains 14 residues. Germline V gene sequence: CDR1 SGHVS, CDR2 FQNEAQ. The DNA for the CDR3 is TGTGCCAGCAGCTCAGCTGAAGCGGGTGATGAGCAGTTCTTC. Its translation: CASSSAEAGDEQFF.

The CDR3 protein is CASSESAEGTEAFF. The DNA for the CDR3 is TGCGCCAGCAGTGAGTCCGCGGAGGGGACTGAAGCTTTCTTT. This rearrangement joins TRBV10-1 to TRBJ1-1, with D possibly matching TRBD1 (5 bases). Trimming cost V 0 bases and J 5 bases, with 10 bases left between them. The CDR3 has 14 residues. Germline V CDR1 and CDR2: WNHNN, SYGVQD (reference sequence).